The next 14 T cell receptor beta chains were all read from a single sample in a study of cytomegalovirus exposure and HLA in healthy donors. PCR was performed using 60 Vbeta and 13 Jbeta primers. Sequenced by immunoSEQ multiplex PCR; TCRdb stores in-frame clones only, minus some. The sample lists about 190,000 clones; around 81% were seen once. The sequencing input was PBMCs. Source of these receptors: a man aged 18-30 years in good health and CMV-seronegative.

The gene calls are TRBV4-3 and TRBJ2-5; 8 bases line up with TRBD2. Germline loops: CDR1 LGHNA, CDR2 YSLEER. The CDR3 consists of 16 residues. The V and J ends lost 0 bases and 5 bases, in that order; junction bases with no gene match: 8. In DNA form, the CDR3 reads TGCGCCAGCAGCCAAGATCATCGGGGGGGGACGGAGACCCAGTACTTC. Translated: CASSQDHRGGTETQYF.

The genes are TRBV27 and TRBJ1-2; 7 nucleotides line up with TRBD1. Per the germline V gene, CDR1 is MNHEY and CDR2 is SMNVEV (reference sequence). The CDR3 is 12 amino acids. With V trimmed by 6 bases and J by 8 bases, 6 bases remained unmatched. The CDR3 loop reads CASSRTGVGYTF. In nucleotides, the CDR3 is TGTGCCAGCAGCCGTACAGGGGTCGGCTACACCTTC.

The CDR3 DNA follows: TGTGCTAGTGGTTTGGGGTGGCCCCAGGGGACAGATACGCAGTATTTT. Residues: CASGLGWPQGTDTQYF. The rearrangement uses TRBV12-5 and TRBJ2-3; tentatively, D is TRBD1 (6 bases). The CDR3 has 16 residues. Trimming took off 1 base at V and 3 bases at J, with 14 bases between the two ends. The germline V gene encodes CDR1 LGHNT and CDR2 FRNRAP.

CDR3 sequence reads: CASSWAGGRADTQYF. Written as DNA, the CDR3 is TGCGCCAGCAGCTGGGCTGGGGGCAGGGCGGATACGCAGTATTTT. V and J are TRBV5-1 and TRBJ2-3, with D perhaps matching TRBD1 (6 bases). V gave up 3 bases and J gave up 6 bases, with 17 bases separating them. This CDR3 spans 15 amino acids. Germline-derived CDR1 and CDR2 are SGHRS and YFSETQ.

The V gene is TRBV4-2, the J gene TRBJ1-4; D might be TRBD1 (5 bases). The germline V and J ends were trimmed by 3 bases and 0 bases, with 11 bases remaining between them. Germline V gives CDR1 LGHNA, CDR2 YNFKEQ. The CDR3 spans 16 residues. The CDR3 loop reads CASSQGQGPTNEKLFF. CDR3 DNA: TGTGCCAGCAGCCAGGGGCAGGGCCCAACTAATGAAAAACTGTTTTTT.

V and J are TRBV4-1 and TRBJ1-2; D possibly corresponds to TRBD1 (6 bases). CDR1 MGHRA and CDR2 YSYEKL come from the germline V gene. The CDR3 is 16 residues long. The germline V and J ends were trimmed by 6 bases and 4 bases, with 21 bases remaining between them. The CDR3 reads CASRHLPGHPFYGYTF. CDR3 coding DNA: TGCGCCAGCAGACACCTACCGGGACACCCTTTCTATGGCTACACCTTC.

The chain uses TRBV11-2 and TRBJ2-1; TRBD2 matches at 14 bases. The CDR3 length is 17 residues. CDR1 is SGHAT and CDR2 is FQNNGV in the germline V gene. The ends lost 1 base at V and 7 bases at J; junction bases unmatched: 6. In DNA form, the CDR3 reads TGTGCCAGCAGCTTAGTGGGGACTAGCGGGAGTTTGAATGAGCAGTTCTTC. Its translation: CASSLVGTSGSLNEQFF. Drawing the rest from reference TRBV11-2 and TRBJ2-1, the complete variable domain is EAGVAQSPRYKIIEKRQSVAFWCNPISGHATLYWYQQILGQGPKLLIQFQNNGVVDDSQLPKDRFSAERLKGVDSTLKIQPAKLEDSAVYLCASSLVGTSGSLNEQFFGPGTRLTVL.

The genes are TRBV5-1 and TRBJ2-5; 7 bases fit TRBD2. This CDR3 has 19 amino acids. With V trimmed by 6 bases and J by 0 bases, 20 bases remained unmatched. Germline V gives CDR1 SGHRS, CDR2 YFSETQ. The CDR3 DNA follows: TGCGCCAGCAATCTGGTTCGAGCGGGGAGGATCGGGTACCAAGAGACCCAGTACTTC. Encoded protein: CASNLVRAGRIGYQETQYF.

This clone was seen a single time. The V call is TRBV10-3, the J call TRBJ1-4; 10 bases agree with TRBD1. The germline V gene encodes CDR1 ENHRY and CDR2 SYGVKD. The V gene end was trimmed by 4 bases and the J gene end by 5 bases; junction bases not matched to a gene: 1. This CDR3 spans 14 amino acids. CDR3 sequence: CAISGGQGNEKLFF. The CDR3 DNA reads TGTGCCATCAGTGGGGGACAGGGGAATGAAAAACTGTTTTTT.

The J gene is TRBJ2-7, the V gene TRBV5-1, with TRBD1 identical over 8 bases. V shed 1 base, J shed 6 bases, and the junction held 0 bases outside the gene matches. This CDR3 region has 12 residues. The V gene's germline CDR1 is SGHRS and CDR2 YFSETQ. As DNA, the CDR3 is TGCGCCAGCAGCTTGACAGGGGGCGAGCAGTACTTC. This encodes CASSLTGGEQYF.

The V gene is TRBV7-6, the J gene TRBJ2-2; TRBD2 agrees at 9 bases. Per the germline V gene, CDR1 is SGHVS and CDR2 is FNYEAQ. Losses at the gene ends were 2 bases for V and 1 base for J; bases not matched to a gene: 2. The CDR3 covers 16 residues. This CDR3 is CASSLSSGVNTGELFF. The CDR3 region has the DNA TGTGCCAGCAGCTTATCTAGCGGGGTGAACACCGGGGAGCTGTTTTTT.

V usage is TRBV11-2 and J usage is TRBJ2-5; D unclear. The DNA end favors TRBJ2-7, so the J call may be wrong. Germline values: CDR1 SGHAT, CDR2 FQNNGV. The CDR3 covers 10 residues. CDR3 amino acids: CASSYYEQYF. The CDR3 DNA reads as TGTGCCAGCAGTTATTACGAGCAGTACTTC.

The chain uses TRBV23-1 and TRBJ2-7; D perhaps matches TRBD1 (5 bases). TRBV23-1 is marked as an open reading frame, function uncertain. This CDR3 is built from 14 residues. V lost 3 bases and J lost 3, with 12 bases in between. The CDR3, as DNA: TGCGCCAGCAGTCAGCCCCGACAGTGCTACGAGCAGTACTTC. Its translation: CASSQPRQCYEQYF.

The sample holds one count of this clone. The rearrangement links TRBV2 to TRBJ2-3; 10 positions match TRBD2. The ends lost 6 bases at V and 6 bases at J; junction bases unmatched: 9. The germline gives CDR1 SNHLY, CDR2 FYNNEI. The CDR3 is made up of 15 amino acids. The DNA for the CDR3 is TGTGCCAGCAGAGTAAGCGGGAGGGCCGGGGATACGCAGTATTTT. Amino acid sequence: CASRVSGRAGDTQYF.